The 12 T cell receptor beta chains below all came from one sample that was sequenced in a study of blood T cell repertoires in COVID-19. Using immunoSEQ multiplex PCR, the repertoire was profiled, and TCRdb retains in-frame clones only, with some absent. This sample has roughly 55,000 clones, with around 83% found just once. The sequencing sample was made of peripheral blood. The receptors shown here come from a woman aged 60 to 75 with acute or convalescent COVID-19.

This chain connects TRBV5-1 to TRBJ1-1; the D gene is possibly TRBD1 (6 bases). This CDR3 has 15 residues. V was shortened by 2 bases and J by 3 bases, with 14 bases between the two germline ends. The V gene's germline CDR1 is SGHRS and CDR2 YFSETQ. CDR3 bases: TGCGCCAGCAGCTTAAAAGCACAGGGATACACTGAAGCTTTCTTT. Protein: CASSLKAQGYTEAFF.

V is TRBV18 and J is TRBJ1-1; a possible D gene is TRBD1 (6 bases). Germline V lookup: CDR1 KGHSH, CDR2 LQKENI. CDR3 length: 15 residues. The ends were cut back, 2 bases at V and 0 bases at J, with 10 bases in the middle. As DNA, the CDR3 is TGTGCCAGCTCACCAAACAGGGAATTGAACACTGAAGCTTTCTTT. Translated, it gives CASSPNRELNTEAFF.

The CDR3: CASSHSRQGSVYSNQPQHF. The DNA of the CDR3 is TGTGCCAGCAGCCACTCCAGGCAGGGGAGTGTCTATAGCAATCAGCCCCAGCATTTT. The rearrangement joins TRBV7-8 to TRBJ1-5, with D tentatively TRBD1 (6 bases). The CDR3 runs to 19 residues. V was clipped by 5 bases and J by 0 bases, with 23 bases between them. Germline-derived CDR1 and CDR2 are SGHVS and FQNEAQ.

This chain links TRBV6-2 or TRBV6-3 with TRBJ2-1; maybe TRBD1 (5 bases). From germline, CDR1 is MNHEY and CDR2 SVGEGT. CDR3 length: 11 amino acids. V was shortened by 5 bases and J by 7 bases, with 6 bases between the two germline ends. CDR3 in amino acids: CASSRQNEQFF. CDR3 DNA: TGTGCCAGCAGTAGACAGAATGAGCAGTTCTTC.

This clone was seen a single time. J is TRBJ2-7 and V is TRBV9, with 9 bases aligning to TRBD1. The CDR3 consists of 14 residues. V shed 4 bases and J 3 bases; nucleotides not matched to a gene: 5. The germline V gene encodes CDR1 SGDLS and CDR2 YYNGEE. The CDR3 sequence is CASSTQGQGYEQYF. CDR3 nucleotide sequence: TGTGCCAGCAGCACTCAGGGACAGGGCTACGAGCAGTACTTC.

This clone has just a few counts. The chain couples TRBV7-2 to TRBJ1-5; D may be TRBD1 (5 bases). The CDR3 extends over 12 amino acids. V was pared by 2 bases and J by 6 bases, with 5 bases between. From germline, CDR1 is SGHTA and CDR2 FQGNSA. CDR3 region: CASSLQGQPQHF. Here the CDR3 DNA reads TGTGCCAGCAGCTTACAGGGTCAGCCCCAGCATTTT.

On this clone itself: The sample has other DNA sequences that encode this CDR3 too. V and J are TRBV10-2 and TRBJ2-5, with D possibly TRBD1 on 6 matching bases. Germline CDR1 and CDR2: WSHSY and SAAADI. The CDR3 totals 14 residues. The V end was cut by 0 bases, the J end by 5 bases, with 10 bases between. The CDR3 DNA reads TGCGCCAGCAGTGAGTCCGGAAGGGGGGAGACCCAGTACTTC. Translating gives CASSESGRGETQYF.

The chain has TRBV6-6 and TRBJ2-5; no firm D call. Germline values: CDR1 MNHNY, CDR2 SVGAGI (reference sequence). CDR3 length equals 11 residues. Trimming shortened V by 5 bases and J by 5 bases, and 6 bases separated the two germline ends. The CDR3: CASSLRETQYF. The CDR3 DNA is TGTGCCAGCAGTCTTCGGGAGACCCAGTACTTC.

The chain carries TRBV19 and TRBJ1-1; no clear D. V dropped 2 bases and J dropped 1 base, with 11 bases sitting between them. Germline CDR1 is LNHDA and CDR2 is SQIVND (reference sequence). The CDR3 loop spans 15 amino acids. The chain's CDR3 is CASSIKRSGNTEAFF. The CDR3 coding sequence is TGTGCCAGTAGTATAAAACGTTCGGGGAACACTGAAGCTTTCTTT. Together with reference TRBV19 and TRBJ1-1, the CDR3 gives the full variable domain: DGGITQSPKYLFRKEGQNVTLSCEQNLNHDAMYWYRQDPGQGLRLIYYSQIVNDFQKGDIAEGYSVSREKKESFPLTVTSAQKNPTAFYLCASSIKRSGNTEAFFGQGTRLTVV.

The CDR3 region has the DNA TGTGCCAGCAACCGACCGGGAACCACTGAAGCTTTCTTT. Amino acids: CASNRPGTTEAFF. V is TRBV3-1 (or the pseudogene TRBV3-2) and J is TRBJ1-1, with D uncertain. Deletions cut 7 bases from V and 4 bases from J, with 13 bases between. From germline, CDR1 is LGHDT and CDR2 YNNKEL (reference sequence). The CDR3 extends over 13 amino acids.

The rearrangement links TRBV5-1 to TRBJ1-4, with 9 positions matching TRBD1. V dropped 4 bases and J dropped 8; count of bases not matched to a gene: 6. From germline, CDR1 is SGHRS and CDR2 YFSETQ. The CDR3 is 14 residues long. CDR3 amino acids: CASSPDRGREKLFF. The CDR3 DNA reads TGCGCCAGCAGCCCGGACAGGGGAAGGGAAAAACTGTTTTTT.

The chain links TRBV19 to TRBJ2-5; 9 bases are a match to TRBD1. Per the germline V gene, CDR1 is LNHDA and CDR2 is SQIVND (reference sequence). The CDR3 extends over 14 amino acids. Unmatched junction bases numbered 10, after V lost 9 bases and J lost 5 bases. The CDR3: CASARTGDSETQYF. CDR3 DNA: TGTGCCAGCGCAAGGACAGGGGATAGTGAGACCCAGTACTTC. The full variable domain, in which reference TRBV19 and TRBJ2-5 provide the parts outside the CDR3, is DGGITQSPKYLFRKEGQNVTLSCEQNLNHDAMYWYRQDPGQGLRLIYYSQIVNDFQKGDIAEGYSVSREKKESFPLTVTSAQKNPTAFYLCASARTGDSETQYFGPGTRLLVL.